The sequence of this TCR beta chain was determined in a study of pediatric ulcerative colitis. During colonoscopy, one to two rectal pinch biopsies were collected. Looked up from germline, CDR1 is SGHDN and CDR2 is FVKESK. V shed 1 base and J 4 bases; nucleotides not matched to a gene: 4. The CDR3 is 15 residues long. This clone was seen a few times. Other DNA sequences from this sample encode an identical CDR3 as well. Clones were sequenced by immunoSEQ multiplex PCR, and TCRdb holds only the in-frame ones, with some missing. The sample contains 20,000 to 25,000 clones, approximately 71% of which appear only once.

The chain couples TRBV14 to TRBJ2-1, with 7 bases fitting TRBD2. This TCR was sampled from a boy younger than 18 with severe ulcerative colitis. The sample was gut tissue. CDR3 DNA: TGTGCCAGCAGCCAAGGTCTAGCGGAATACAATGAGCAGTTCTTC. Translated: CASSQGLAEYNEQFF. The whole variable domain, filled in from reference TRBV14 and TRBJ2-1, reads EAGVTQFPSHSVIEKGQTVTLRCDPISGHDNLYWYRRVMGKEIKFLLHFVKESKQDESGMPNNRFLAERTGGTYSTLKVQPAELEDSGVYFCASSQGLAEYNEQFFGPGTRLTVL.